One and the same sample provided the 32 T cell receptor beta chains below, sequenced in a study of blood T cell repertoires in COVID-19. Sequencing was performed with immunoSEQ multiplex PCR; in TCRdb, only in-frame clones are kept and a portion is missing. The table has about 180,000 clones, around 88% seen once. Input material: peripheral blood. These receptors were taken from a woman in her twenties or thirties with acute or convalescent COVID-19.

The V gene is TRBV4-2, the J gene TRBJ1-1; D uncertain. There are 13 residues in the CDR3. Germline V CDR1 and CDR2: LGHNA, YNFKEQ. The V and J ends lost 1 base and 6 bases respectively, with 9 bases between them. The CDR3 coding sequence is TGTGCCAGCAGCCAAGGCGGGAGGGCTGAAGCTTTCTTT. Translation gives CASSQGGRAEAFF.

V is TRBV28 and J is TRBJ1-1, with D maybe TRBD1 (6 bases). V was shortened by 6 bases and J by 2 bases, with 13 bases between the two germline ends. The CDR3 has 14 residues. Germline V gene lookup returns CDR1 MDHEN and CDR2 SYDVKM. The CDR3 sequence: CASRTDRPNTEAFF. The CDR3, as DNA: TGTGCCAGCAGGACGGACAGACCTAACACTGAAGCTTTCTTT.

This clone showed up just once. The rearrangement joins TRBV20-1 to TRBJ2-7, with unresolved D. Germline V gene data show CDR1 as DFQATT and CDR2 as SNEGSKA (reference sequence). V lost 3 bases and J lost 5, with 5 bases in between. The length of the CDR3 is 10 residues. CDR3 in DNA: TGCAGTGCTAGTAGCCACGAGCAGTACTTC. This sequence encodes CSASSHEQYF.

The chain has TRBV28 and TRBJ2-5; TRBD2 might be the D (7 bases). Trimming cost V 3 bases and J 1 base, with 12 bases left between them. This CDR3 is 15 amino acids long. The germline V gene encodes CDR1 MDHEN and CDR2 SYDVKM. The CDR3 region is CASSLGGGGQETQYF. CDR3 nucleotides: TGTGCCAGCAGTTTGGGGGGGGGCGGCCAAGAGACCCAGTACTTC.

The V call is TRBV9, the J call TRBJ1-3, with D possibly TRBD1 on 5 matching bases. V lost 2 bases, J lost 2 bases, and 11 bases lay in between. Looked up from germline, CDR1 is SGDLS and CDR2 is YYNGEE. This CDR3 region has 15 residues. CDR3 in amino acids: CASSVTSGAGNTIYF. CDR3 nucleotides: TGTGCCAGCAGCGTTACGTCGGGGGCTGGAAACACCATATATTTT. Based on the CDR3 plus reference TRBV9 and TRBJ1-3, the full variable domain is DSGVTQTPKHLITATGQRVTLRCSPRSGDLSVYWYQQSLDQGLQFLIQYYNGEERAKGNILERFSAQQFPDLHSELNLSSLELGDSALYFCASSVTSGAGNTIYFGEGSWLTVV.

The chain recombines TRBV12-3 or TRBV12-4 with TRBJ1-1, with TRBD1 identical over 7 bases. With 6 bases clipped from V and 9 bases from J, the junction kept 4 bases outside the gene matches. The CDR3 totals 11 residues. CDR3: CASRWDRKAFF. The CDR3 region has the DNA TGTGCCAGCAGGTGGGACAGAAAAGCTTTCTTT.

A word on this clone: Other DNA sequences in this sample translate to the same CDR3. The chain carries TRBV20-1 and TRBJ2-7; D is uncertain. Trimming took off 3 bases at V and 4 bases at J, with 7 bases between the two ends. The CDR3 sequence is 11 residues long. The germline V gene has CDR1 DFQATT and CDR2 SNEGSKA (reference sequence). CDR3 sequence: CSASREYEQYF. The CDR3 nucleotides are TGCAGTGCTAGTCGAGAATACGAGCAGTACTTC.

The chain combines TRBV18 with TRBJ2-5; TRBD2 is a possible D gene (5 bases). V was shortened by 2 bases and J by 5 bases, with 12 bases between the two germline ends. Germline-derived CDR1 and CDR2 are KGHSH and LQKENI. The CDR3 loop spans 14 amino acids. The CDR3: CASSPSSRSETQYF. DNA of the CDR3: TGTGCCAGCTCACCATCTAGCAGGAGCGAGACCCAGTACTTC.

This clone was seen once. The chain employs TRBV7-2 and TRBJ2-1; 8 nucleotides agree with TRBD1. The CDR3 has 16 amino acids. V trimming: 5 bases; J trimming: 4 bases; junction bases outside the gene matches: 10. Germline V CDR1 and CDR2: SGHTA, FQGNSA. In DNA, the CDR3 is TGTGCCAGCAGCAACCGGGACAGGACCTCTTACAATGAGCAGTTCTTC. It yields the protein CASSNRDRTSYNEQFF. Full variable domain (outside the CDR3, taken from reference TRBV7-2 and TRBJ2-1): GAGVSQSPSNKVTEKGKDVELRCDPISGHTALYWYRQSLGQGLEFLIYFQGNSAPDKSGLPSDRFSAERTGGSVSTLTIQRTQQEDSAVYLCASSNRDRTSYNEQFFGPGTRLTVL.

This clone was counted a few times. The chain recombines TRBV6-5 with TRBJ1-2; 7 nucleotides align to TRBD1. This CDR3 spans 13 amino acids. The trim removed 6 bases at V and 4 bases at J, leaving 5 bases unmatched. Germline assignment: CDR1 MNHEY and CDR2 SVGAGI. CDR3 loop: CASREGQSYGYTF. The CDR3 DNA is TGTGCCAGCAGGGAGGGACAGAGCTATGGCTACACCTTC.

This chain links TRBV2 with TRBJ1-4, with unresolved D. This CDR3 spans 12 amino acids. CDR1 and CDR2 (germline): SNHLY, FYNNEI. Trimming took off 8 bases at V and 8 bases at J, with 12 bases between the two ends. The CDR3 DNA reads TGTGCCAGCCGGGGAAGATCCGAAAAACTGTTTTTT. Translation: CASRGRSEKLFF.

The V call is TRBV28, the J call TRBJ2-7; D is possibly TRBD2 (5 bases). CDR3 size: 13 residues. Germline-derived CDR1 and CDR2 are MDHEN and SYDVKM. Trimming took 3 bases from V and 9 from J, leaving 15 bases between them. Here the CDR3 reads CASSLRVRVGQYF. CDR3 DNA sequence: TGTGCCAGCAGTTTGAGGGTGCGGGTTGGGCAGTACTTC.

The CDR3 loop reads CASSPLAVLGRYNEQFF. The CDR3 DNA reads TGTGCCAGCAGCCCCCTAGCCGTCCTAGGGCGGTACAATGAGCAGTTCTTC. The V gene is TRBV11-2, the J gene TRBJ2-1; possible D gene TRBD2, 5 bases. Trimming pared 5 bases from V and 4 bases from J, leaving 21 bases between. The CDR3 length is 17 residues. Germline assignment: CDR1 SGHAT and CDR2 FQNNGV.

This clone was counted a single time. Mismatch with germline at one junction end may stem from a read error. The genes are TRBV5-1 and TRBJ1-3; the match to TRBD1 covers 11 bases. This CDR3 is built from 14 residues. Germline lookup yields CDR1 SGHRS and CDR2 YFSETQ. CDR3 DNA sequence: TGCGCCAGCAGCTTGGTGGCCCCGGGACAGGGGGTGAGCTTT. This gives the protein CASSLVAPGQGVSF.

This chain links TRBV28 with TRBJ2-7, with 9 bases lining up with TRBD1. Germline assignment: CDR1 MDHEN and CDR2 SYDVKM. V dropped 5 bases and J dropped 5; count of bases not matched to a gene: 10. The CDR3 loop spans 15 amino acids. The CDR3 spells CASSTTGTGSNEQYF. CDR3 bases: TGTGCCAGCAGTACGACCGGGACAGGGAGCAACGAGCAGTACTTC.

V and J are TRBV11-2 and TRBJ2-1; possible D gene TRBD1, 5 bases. V was clipped by 0 bases and J by 8 bases, with 14 bases between them. The CDR3 runs to 15 residues. Germline-derived CDR1 and CDR2 are SGHAT and FQNNGV. Here the CDR3 DNA reads TGTGCCAGCAGCTTAGACTTTGGTGGGGCCGATGAGCAGTTCTTC. It encodes CASSLDFGGADEQFF.

In its sample, this clone was seen a few times. The chain recombines TRBV6-6 with TRBJ1-4, with D uncertain. Trimming cost V 7 bases and J 6 bases, with 12 bases left between them. Germline V CDR1 and CDR2: MNHNY, SVGAGI (reference sequence). The CDR3 is 13 amino acids. CDR3 loop: CASNQPGDEKLFF. The CDR3 region has the DNA TGTGCCAGCAACCAACCCGGGGATGAAAAACTGTTTTTT.

The chain links TRBV5-5 to TRBJ1-1; D perhaps matches TRBD1 (6 bases). CDR1 and CDR2 from the germline V gene are SGHKS and YYEKEE (reference sequence). CDR3 length: 15 residues. The ends were cut back, 4 bases at V and 2 bases at J, with 15 bases in the middle. CDR3: CASSRSGTTNTEAFF. The CDR3 coding sequence is TGTGCCAGCAGCAGATCCGGGACAACCAACACTGAAGCTTTCTTT.

The rearrangement uses TRBV5-1 and TRBJ2-7; 7 nucleotides match TRBD2. Germline V gene data show CDR1 as SGHRS and CDR2 as YFSETQ. The CDR3 consists of 12 residues. The junction had 0 bases not matched to a gene; V was cut back by 3 bases and J by 3 bases. The CDR3 DNA sequence: TGCGCCAGCAGCTGGGAGGGCTACGAGCAGTACTTC. Translating gives CASSWEGYEQYF. Full variable domain (outside the CDR3, taken from reference TRBV5-1 and TRBJ2-7): KAGVTQTPRYLIKTRGQQVTLSCSPISGHRSVSWYQQTPGQGLQFLFEYFSETQRNKGNFPGRFSGRQFSNSRSEMNVSTLELGDSALYLCASSWEGYEQYFGPGTRLTVT.

The count of this clone is one. The V call is TRBV5-1, the J call TRBJ1-5; tentatively, D is TRBD1 (5 bases). Germline assignment: CDR1 SGHRS and CDR2 YFSETQ. The CDR3 contains 15 residues. Trimming stripped 0 bases from V and 2 bases from J, with 9 bases between. The CDR3, as DNA: TGCGCCAGCAGCTTGGGGACATCGGGCAATCAGCCCCAGCATTTT. It yields the protein CASSLGTSGNQPQHF.

CDR3 coding DNA: TGCGCCAGCAGCCCCCTAGCGGGAGCCCCCCCGAACACCGGGGAGCTGTTTTTT. It yields the protein CASSPLAGAPPNTGELFF. The chain uses TRBV5-1 and TRBJ2-2; 10 bases are shared with TRBD2. The CDR3 sequence is 18 residues long. Germline-derived CDR1 and CDR2 are SGHRS and YFSETQ. The V and J ends lost 4 bases and 0 bases, in that order; junction bases with no gene match: 9.

Here the CDR3 DNA reads TGTGCCAGCAGAACGGGACTAGCGGGAGCGGAGACCCAGTACTTC. Protein: CASRTGLAGAETQYF. The chain joins TRBV6-5 to TRBJ2-5, with TRBD2 matching over 14 bases. The CDR3 loop spans 15 amino acids. In germline, CDR1 is MNHEY, CDR2 SVGAGI. V dropped 6 bases and J dropped 5; count of bases not matched to a gene: 5.

The genes are TRBV5-4 and TRBJ2-7; D may be TRBD1 (6 bases). The V and J ends lost 4 bases and 2 bases respectively, with 16 bases between them. The CDR3 runs to 15 residues. Looked up from germline, CDR1 is SGHNT and CDR2 is YYREEE (reference sequence). The CDR3 loop is CASSHPGQGAYEQYF. The CDR3 DNA reads TGTGCCAGCAGCCATCCGGGACAAGGAGCCTACGAGCAGTACTTC. Complete variable domain (other parts from reference TRBV5-4 and TRBJ2-7): ETGVTQSPTHLIKTRGQQVTLRCSSQSGHNTVSWYQQALGQGPQFIFQYYREEENGRGNFPPRFSGLQFPNYSSELNVNALELDDSALYLCASSHPGQGAYEQYFGPGTRLTVT.

This clone was observed a few times. The V gene is TRBV12-3 or TRBV12-4, the J gene TRBJ2-7; a weak D match, TRBD1 (6 bases). V lost 6 bases and J lost 6, with 15 bases in between. The CDR3 totals 13 residues. The CDR3 DNA sequence: TGTGCCAGCAGAGCTCAGGGGAAAGGCGAGCAGTACTTC. It is translated as CASRAQGKGEQYF.

The V call is TRBV2, the J call TRBJ2-6; D gene ambiguous. CDR3 length: 15 residues. Germline V gene lookup returns CDR1 SNHLY and CDR2 FYNNEI. V lost 8 bases and J 0 bases, leaving 11 bases between the germline ends. CDR3 nucleotides: TGTGCCAGCTCTTGGGCAGTCTCTGGGGCCAACGTCCTGACTTTC. This translates into CASSWAVSGANVLTF.

This clone was found a few times. This chain connects TRBV15 to TRBJ2-1; the D gene is possibly TRBD2 (5 bases). Germline CDR1 reads LNHNV; CDR2 reads YYDKDF (reference sequence). Trimming took 0 bases from V and 9 from J, leaving 18 bases between them. CDR3 size: 16 residues. The CDR3 bases are TGTGCCACCAGCAGAGATCATCTGAATAGAGGGAGTGAGCAGTTCTTC. As protein: CATSRDHLNRGSEQFF.

The chain recombines TRBV29-1 with TRBJ1-1, with 8 bases fitting TRBD1. CDR1 is SQVTM and CDR2 is ANQGSEA in the germline V gene. J was trimmed by 0 bases and V by 4 bases; bases with no gene match: 4. There are 14 residues in the CDR3. The CDR3 DNA is TGCAGCGTTGTAGGGACAGGCTTGAACACTGAAGCTTTCTTT. Protein: CSVVGTGLNTEAFF.

The rearrangement uses TRBV19 and TRBJ2-1, with a weak D call TRBD1 (5 bases). This CDR3 is built from 13 residues. Between the trimmed V and J ends, which lost 3 bases and 9 bases, there was a span of 12 bases. The germline V gene has CDR1 LNHDA and CDR2 SQIVND (reference sequence). The CDR3 protein is CASSIRGLGEQFF. DNA of the CDR3: TGTGCCAGTAGTATTAGGGGCTTGGGTGAGCAGTTCTTC.

As regards this clone: A read error is likely, as this CDR3 ends without the conserved phenylalanine or tryptophan. The limits of the CDR3 on the DNA are not certain, so only TCRdb's listed CDR3 is given. V usage is TRBV21-1 and J usage is TRBJ2-7; TRBD2, the table's D call, lacks a check against the DNA. TRBV21-1 is a known pseudogene. The CDR3 length is 10 residues, termini included. This chain's CDR3 is CASSIDISST.

V usage is TRBV19 and J usage is TRBJ1-2, with 8 nucleotides matching TRBD1. Germline V gene sequence: CDR1 LNHDA, CDR2 SQIVND (reference sequence). With V trimmed by 5 bases and J by 8 bases, 7 bases remained unmatched. The CDR3 totals 13 residues. Written as DNA, the CDR3 is TGTGCCAGTAGTCTGACAGGGGCGCGCGGCTACACCTTC. It codes for CASSLTGARGYTF.

The genes are TRBV6-5 and TRBJ2-5, with D tentatively TRBD1 (6 bases). This CDR3 has 14 amino acids. Germline loops: CDR1 MNHEY, CDR2 SVGAGI. V was shortened by 3 bases and J by 4 bases, with 12 bases between the two germline ends. The CDR3 DNA reads TGTGCCAGCAGTTATTTCGACAGGCGAGAGACCCAGTACTTC. It codes for CASSYFDRRETQYF.

The chain joins TRBV5-5 to TRBJ1-3; D unclear. CDR3 length: 13 amino acids. V was pared by 2 bases and J by 0 bases, with 3 bases between. Germline V CDR1 and CDR2: SGHKS, YYEKEE (reference sequence). The CDR3 bases are TGTGCCAGCAGCTTCATCTCTGGAAACACCATATATTTT. Translated, it gives CASSFISGNTIYF.